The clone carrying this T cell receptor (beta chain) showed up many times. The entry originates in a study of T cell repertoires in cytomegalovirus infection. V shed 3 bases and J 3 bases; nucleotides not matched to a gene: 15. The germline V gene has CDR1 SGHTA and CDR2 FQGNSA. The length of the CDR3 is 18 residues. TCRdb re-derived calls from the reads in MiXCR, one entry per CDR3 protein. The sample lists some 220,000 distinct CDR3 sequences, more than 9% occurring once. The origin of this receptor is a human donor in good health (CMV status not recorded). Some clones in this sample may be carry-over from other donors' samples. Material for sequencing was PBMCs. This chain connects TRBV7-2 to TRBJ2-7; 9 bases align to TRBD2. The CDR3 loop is CASSLRGIAGGFIYEQYF. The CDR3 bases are TGTGCCAGCAGCTTGAGAGGGATTGCGGGGGGGTTCATCTACGAGCAGTACTTC.